The T cell receptor beta chain under discussion was sequenced for a study of blood T cell repertoires in COVID-19 (dated by TCRdb to the early 2020s). About the full investigation: Samples from collaborators originated in the United States, Italy and Spain and spanned both the acute and convalescent phases of COVID-19. The material from the prospective study consisted of cDNA or gDNA derived from T cells, B-cell-depleted T cells, or PBMCs. Subjects who had been exposed to COVID-19, were actively infected with it, or had recovered from it provided the deeply sampled blood TCRbeta repertoires that made up the dataset. The repertoires were released in a freely available public database intended as a resource for research on the immune response to SARS-CoV-2. Samples were obtained from the ongoing ImmuneRACE study (first 160 participants) and from 1,254 subjects provided by 6 global collaborators. The sample metadata nearly always contained a de-identified subject ID, COVID-19 status, age in years and sex. Where HLA class I and class II types were available, the types were taken from metadata supplied by the sample provider, not from assay-based typing. Results the study describes overall, beyond this receptor: The quantity of clinical and demographic metadata differed by source and by participant and was supplied without curation.

Enrolling through a virtual design, the prospective study's participants ranged in age from roughly 18 to 89 years and lived across approximately 25 United States geographic areas. In the prospective study, participants were assigned to cohorts based on the clinical history participants reported in a screening survey and a study questionnaire. In the prospective study, whole blood, serum and a nasopharyngeal or oropharyngeal swab were collected from each participant by mobile phlebotomists. Over an approximately 2-month period, participants in the prospective study had the option of providing additional blood draws and questionnaires. Before DNA extraction, prospective study blood samples were shipped either frozen or at room temperature. This clone was seen more than once but under ten times. The antigen this receptor binds is unknown. No base qualities exist here, and no much larger clone lies one base off it.

TCRbeta CDR3 regions were amplified from genomic DNA by means of the immunoSEQ Assay, a bias-controlled multiplex PCR. The original pipeline was this. The number of nucleated cells in each sample was estimated from the amplification of reference gene primers within the assay. To quantify the absolute abundance of each unique TCRbeta CDR3 rearrangement, sequence reads were collapsed and filtered. Productive Simpson clonality was computed per sample as the square root of Simpson's diversity index over productive rearrangements. TCRdb stores this immuneACCESS table with in-frame sequences only. Part of the clones is absent; in the studies checked, under half of the shortfall reflects unresolved V genes, and no reason is known for the rest. V, J and clone size are taken as reported in that table, and D and trimming were inferred from the DNA itself. The sample yields hundreds of thousands of clones; around 91% were counted once. The top ten constitute 1.7% of the sample.

The germline V gene provides CDR1 LGHNA and CDR2 YSLEER. The CDR3, cysteine through phenylalanine, is 16 amino acids long. Only the CDR3 region is kept as DNA, spanning 48 bases read in frame from base 1. V and J are trimmed by 4 bases and 1 base, and the gene matches miss 5 bases of the junction. The V and J segments used are TRBV4-3 and TRBJ2-1; 9 central nucleotides agree with TRBD1. The TCR originated in a young woman with acute COVID-19. Input material: PBMCs or T cells enriched from blood (not recorded which). The CDR3 region reads CASSPAGTGSYNEQFF. Read as DNA, the sequence is TGCGCCAGCAGCCCGGCCGGGACAGGGTCCTACAATGAGCAGTTCTTC.